This is a list of T cell receptor beta chains from one sample in a study of human thymus T cells. Produced via immunoSEQ multiplex PCR; TCRdb's table is partial and in-frame only. The table has roughly 120,000 clones, around 96% seen once. Sequencing was done on a sample of thymus tissue. These receptors were obtained from a boy in the first two years of life with a congenital heart defect but otherwise immunologically healthy. CDR3s include the opening cysteine and the closing phenylalanine or tryptophan. Fields, in order: J gene, V gene, CDR3 protein.

TRBJ2-3	TRBV6-5	CASSYQGDTDTQYF
TRBJ2-1	TRBV9	CASSVGGWSSYNEQFF
TRBJ1-2	TRBV10-3	CAARQVGGYTF
TRBJ2-1	TRBV15	CATSRDEAFKTNEQFF
TRBJ2-7	TRBV4-3	CASSQEGSRQGVCLEQYF
TRBJ2-3	TRBV4-1	CASSQAPGLAGGPGTDTQYF
TRBJ2-3	TRBV5-1	CASTMTGKLAGGADTQYF
TRBJ1-4	TRBV28	CASSSSLRGGNEKLFF
TRBJ1-6	TRBV19	CASSIKDSPLHF
TRBJ2-7	TRBV25-1	CASSESQGAESYEQYF
TRBJ2-1	TRBV11-3	CASRIGGIADNEQFF
TRBJ1-5	TRBV6-1	CASSPRGGVNQPQHF
TRBJ1-2	TRBV7-2	CASSPYRQGWANYGYTF
TRBJ1-2	TRBV27	CASSLWDGLYGYTF
TRBJ1-1	TRBV6-5	CASRMDRGKRTEAFF
TRBJ1-1	TRBV11-2	CASSLEGGYCEAFF
TRBJ2-1	TRBV27	CASSAPFRVHEQFF
TRBJ1-2	TRBV7-9	CASSPHPAGLRIYTF
TRBJ2-7	TRBV6-5	CASSYWATGGYEQYF
TRBJ2-5	TRBV23-1	CASSPPGQGRTLKETQYF
TRBJ1-6	TRBV6-5	CASSYQEGFHSPLHF
TRBJ1-2	TRBV5-6	CASSLPFTWDNYGYTF
TRBJ1-1	TRBV7-2	CASSFGGLGTEAFF
TRBJ1-2	TRBV15	CATSRDLQLGYTF
TRBJ1-1	TRBV6-5	CASSNRIATEAFF
TRBJ2-1	TRBV7-2	CASSSRTREQFF
TRBJ1-2	TRBV5-1	CASSSGQINYGYTF
TRBJ1-5	TRBV6-1	CASSDHQPQHF
TRBJ2-5	TRBV4-1	CASSHDPGEGQETQYF
TRBJ1-4	TRBV7-2	CASSSRQGAFEKLFF
TRBJ1-6	TRBV7-3	CASSLIRSSPLHF
TRBJ1-5	TRBV6-1	CASSEPAFDGTGQPQHF
TRBJ2-7	TRBV29-1	CSSTGDRGTGEQYF
TRBJ2-5	TRBV30	CAWSVLRAGGYQETQYF
TRBJ2-3	TRBV5-1	CASRVIAGTDTQYF